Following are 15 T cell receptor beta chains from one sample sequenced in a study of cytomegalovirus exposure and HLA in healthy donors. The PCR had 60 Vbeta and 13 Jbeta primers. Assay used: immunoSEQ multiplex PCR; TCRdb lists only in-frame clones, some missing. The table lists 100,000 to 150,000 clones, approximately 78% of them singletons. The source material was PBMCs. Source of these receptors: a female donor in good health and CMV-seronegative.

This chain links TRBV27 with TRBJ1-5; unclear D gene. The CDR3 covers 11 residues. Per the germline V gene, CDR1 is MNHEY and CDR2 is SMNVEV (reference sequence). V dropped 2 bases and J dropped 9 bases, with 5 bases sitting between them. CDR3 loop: CASSLTRPQHF. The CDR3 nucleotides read TGTGCCAGCAGTTTAACGCGGCCCCAGCATTTT.

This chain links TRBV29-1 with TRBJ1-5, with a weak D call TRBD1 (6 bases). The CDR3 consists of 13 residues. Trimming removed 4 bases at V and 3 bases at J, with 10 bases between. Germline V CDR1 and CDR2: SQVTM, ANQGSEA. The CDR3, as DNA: TGCAGCGTTGCAGGGGCCTACAATCAGCCCCAGCATTTT. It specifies CSVAGAYNQPQHF.

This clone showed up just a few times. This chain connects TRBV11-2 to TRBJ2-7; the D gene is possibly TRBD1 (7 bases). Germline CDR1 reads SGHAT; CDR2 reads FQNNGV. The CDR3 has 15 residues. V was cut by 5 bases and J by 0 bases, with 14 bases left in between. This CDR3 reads CASSRTRDSSYEQYF. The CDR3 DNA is TGTGCCAGCAGCAGGACGCGGGACAGCTCCTACGAGCAGTACTTC.

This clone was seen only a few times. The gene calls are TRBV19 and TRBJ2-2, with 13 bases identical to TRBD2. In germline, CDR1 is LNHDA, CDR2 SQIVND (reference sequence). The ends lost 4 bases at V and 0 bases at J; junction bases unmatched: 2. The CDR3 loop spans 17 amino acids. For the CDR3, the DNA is TGTGCCAGTAGTAGAACTAGCGGGAGGGCGAACACCGGGGAGCTGTTTTTT. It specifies CASSRTSGRANTGELFF.

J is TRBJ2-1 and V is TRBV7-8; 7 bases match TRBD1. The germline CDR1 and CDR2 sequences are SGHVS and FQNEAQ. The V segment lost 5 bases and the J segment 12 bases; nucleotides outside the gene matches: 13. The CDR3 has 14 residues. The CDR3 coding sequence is TGTGCCAGCAGCGCCCGGGACAGCTTTACGGGGCAGTTCTTC. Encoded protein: CASSARDSFTGQFF.

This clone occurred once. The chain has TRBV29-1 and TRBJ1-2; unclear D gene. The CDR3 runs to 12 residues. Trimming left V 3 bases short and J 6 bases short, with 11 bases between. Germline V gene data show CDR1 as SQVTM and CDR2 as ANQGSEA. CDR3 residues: CSVDGGGNGYTF. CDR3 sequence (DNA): TGCAGCGTTGATGGAGGTGGAAATGGCTACACCTTC.

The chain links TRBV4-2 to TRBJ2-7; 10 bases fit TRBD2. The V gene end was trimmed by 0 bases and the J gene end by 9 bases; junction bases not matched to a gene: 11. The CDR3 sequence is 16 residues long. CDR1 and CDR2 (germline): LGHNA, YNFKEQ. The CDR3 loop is CASSQEAVGLAAWQYF. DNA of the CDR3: TGTGCCAGCAGCCAAGAGGCCGTAGGACTAGCGGCGTGGCAGTACTTC.

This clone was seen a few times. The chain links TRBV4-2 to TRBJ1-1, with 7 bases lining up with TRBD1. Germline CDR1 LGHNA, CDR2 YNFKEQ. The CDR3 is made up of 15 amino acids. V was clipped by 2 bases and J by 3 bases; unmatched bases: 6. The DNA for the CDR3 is TGTGCCAGCAGCCAAACCAGGGGGTTGGACACTGAAGCTTTCTTT. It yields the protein CASSQTRGLDTEAFF.

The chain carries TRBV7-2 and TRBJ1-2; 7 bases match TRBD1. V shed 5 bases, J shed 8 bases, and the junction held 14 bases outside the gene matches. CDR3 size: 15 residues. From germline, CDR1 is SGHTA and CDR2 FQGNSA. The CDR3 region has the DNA TGTGCCAGCAGCACTGGTCCTGACAGGGTGAGCGGCTACACCTTC. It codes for CASSTGPDRVSGYTF. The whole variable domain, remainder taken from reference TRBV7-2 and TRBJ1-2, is GAGVSQSPSNKVTEKGKDVELRCDPISGHTALYWYRQSLGQGLEFLIYFQGNSAPDKSGLPSDRFSAERTGGSVSTLTIQRTQQEDSAVYLCASSTGPDRVSGYTFGSGTRLTVV.

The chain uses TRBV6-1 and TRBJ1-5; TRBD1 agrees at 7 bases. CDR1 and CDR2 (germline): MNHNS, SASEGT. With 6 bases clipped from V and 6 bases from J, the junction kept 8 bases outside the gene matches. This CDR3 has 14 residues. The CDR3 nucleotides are TGTGCCAGCAGCCGAGGACAGGAGATTCAGCCCCAGCATTTT. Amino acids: CASSRGQEIQPQHF.

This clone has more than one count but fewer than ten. CDR3 sequence: CASSTGANYGYTF. The CDR3 nucleotides read TGTGCCAGCAGTACAGGGGCTAACTATGGCTACACCTTC. This chain joins TRBV6-1 and TRBJ1-2; 7 bases agree with TRBD1. Per the germline V gene, CDR1 is MNHNS and CDR2 is SASEGT. Germline trimming cut 5 bases from V and 0 bases from J; bases unmatched to any gene: 0. The CDR3 runs to 13 residues.

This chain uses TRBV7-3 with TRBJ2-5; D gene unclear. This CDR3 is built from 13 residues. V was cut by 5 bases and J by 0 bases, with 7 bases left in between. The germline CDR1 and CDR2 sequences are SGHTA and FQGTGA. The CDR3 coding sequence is TGTGCCAGCAGCCAGAGGTACCAAGAGACCCAGTACTTC. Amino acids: CASSQRYQETQYF.

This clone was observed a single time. For the CDR3, the DNA is TGTGCCAGCAGTTTATCCCCTCCCTACGAGCAGTACTTC. It codes for CASSLSPPYEQYF. This chain links TRBV27 with TRBJ2-7, with D hard to call. The CDR3 spans 13 residues. CDR1 and CDR2 (germline): MNHEY, SMNVEV (reference sequence). V lost 0 bases, J lost 2 bases, and 5 bases lay in between.

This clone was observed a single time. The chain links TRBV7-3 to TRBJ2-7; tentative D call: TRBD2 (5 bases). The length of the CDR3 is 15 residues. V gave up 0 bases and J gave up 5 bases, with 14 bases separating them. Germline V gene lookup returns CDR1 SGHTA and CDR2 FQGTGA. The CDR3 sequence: CASSLTGGFLDEQYF. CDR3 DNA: TGTGCCAGCAGCTTAACTGGCGGGTTTCTGGACGAGCAGTACTTC.

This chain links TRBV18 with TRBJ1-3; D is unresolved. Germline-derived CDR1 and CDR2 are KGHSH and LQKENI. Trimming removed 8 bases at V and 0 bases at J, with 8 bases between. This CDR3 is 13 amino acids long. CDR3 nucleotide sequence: TGTGCCAGCCAGTACAACTCTGGAAACACCATATATTTT. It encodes CASQYNSGNTIYF.